Listed here are 9 T cell receptor beta chains from one sample, sequenced in a study of T cell changes during pregnancy in multiple sclerosis. The protocol was immunoSEQ multiplex PCR, while the TCRdb copy is restricted to in-frame clones and leaves out a portion. Of roughly 50,000 clones detected, roughly 94% appear once; the ten largest clones hold 3% to 3.5%. The sample was CD8+ T cells from peripheral blood mononuclear cells, taken in the third trimester of pregnancy. All receptors come from a female donor with multiple sclerosis, enrolled in a pregnancy study.

The V gene is TRBV9, the J gene TRBJ2-1, with 7 bases fitting TRBD2. CDR1 and CDR2 from the germline V gene are SGDLS and YYNGEE. Unmatched junction bases numbered 2, after V lost 0 bases and J lost 8 bases. This CDR3 contains 13 residues. The DNA for the CDR3 is TGTGCCAGCAGCGTAGATCGGGGGGATGAGCAGTTCTTC. Translating gives CASSVDRGDEQFF.

This chain joins TRBV5-1 and TRBJ2-7; TRBD1 matches at 7 bases. Trimming cost V 3 bases and J 3 bases; bases outside gene matches: 9. The CDR3 is 15 residues long. Germline CDR1 is SGHRS and CDR2 is YFSETQ. CDR3 bases: TGCGCCAGCAGCTCGGTACAGGGGATCAACTACGAGCAGTACTTC. Its protein is CASSSVQGINYEQYF.

This clone was detected once. Other nucleotide sequences in the sample specify the same CDR3. The chain recombines TRBV30 with TRBJ2-1, with 8 bases identical to TRBD2. Germline V gene data show CDR1 as GTSNPN and CDR2 as SVGIG (reference sequence). The J segment lost 5 bases and the V segment lost 6 bases, leaving 12 bases of the junction unmatched. The CDR3 is 15 amino acids. CDR3 bases: TGTGCCTGCTTAGGACTAGCCCTAAGGGACAATGAGCAGTTCTTC. Protein: CACLGLALRDNEQFF.

This chain links TRBV10-1 with TRBJ2-1; 11 bases agree with TRBD1. Germline loops: CDR1 WNHNN, CDR2 SYGVQD (reference sequence). This CDR3 has 16 amino acids. V lost 2 bases and J lost 1; bases outside the gene matches: 1. The CDR3 bases are TGCGCCAGCAGTGAGAGGGACAGGGGGTCCTACAATGAGCAGTTCTTC. Its protein is CASSERDRGSYNEQFF.

This rearrangement joins TRBV27 to TRBJ2-2; possible D gene TRBD1, 5 bases. V lost 7 bases and J lost 1, with 7 bases in between. Germline V gives CDR1 MNHEY, CDR2 SMNVEV (reference sequence). This CDR3 has 13 residues. The CDR3 DNA follows: TGTGCCAGCATAGGGGTGAACACCGGGGAGCTGTTTTTT. Residues: CASIGVNTGELFF.

CDR3 protein: CAWSVSGGMEPQHF. CDR3 sequence (DNA): TGTGCCTGGAGTGTTTCAGGGGGCATGGAGCCCCAGCATTTT. V is TRBV30 and J is TRBJ1-5, with 8 nucleotides matching TRBD1. Germline CDR1 is GTSNPN and CDR2 is SVGIG (reference sequence). This CDR3 spans 14 amino acids. J gave up 8 bases and V 0 bases, and 6 bases lay outside the gene matches. The whole variable domain, remainder taken from reference TRBV30 and TRBJ1-5, is SQTIHQWPATLVQPVGSPLSLECTVEGTSNPNLYWYRQAAGRGLQLLFYSVGIGQISSEVPQNLSASRPQDRQFILSSKKLLLSDSGFYLCAWSVSGGMEPQHFGDGTRLSIL.

The sample holds one count of this clone. The chain carries TRBV7-4 and TRBJ2-5; 7 nucleotides match TRBD2. Germline assignment: CDR1 SGHVT and CDR2 SQSDAQ. The V gene end was trimmed by 4 bases and the J gene end by 5 bases; junction bases not matched to a gene: 10. The length of the CDR3 is 15 residues. The CDR3 sequence is CASSWRVGRFETQYF. DNA of the CDR3: TGTGCCAGCAGCTGGAGGGTCGGGAGGTTCGAGACCCAGTACTTC.

This chain links TRBV9 with TRBJ2-5; 11 nucleotides align to TRBD2. Trimming removed 0 bases from V and 3 bases from J; junction bases left unmatched: 10. The CDR3 totals 18 residues. Looked up from germline, CDR1 is SGDLS and CDR2 is YYNGEE. CDR3 in amino acids: CASSVAPRLAGREETQYF. The CDR3 DNA follows: TGTGCCAGCAGCGTAGCCCCCCGACTAGCGGGGAGGGAAGAGACCCAGTACTTC.

The chain links TRBV7-9 to TRBJ2-3; D might be TRBD2 (6 bases). The CDR3 runs 14 residues. Trimming removed 5 bases from V and 0 bases from J, with 9 bases in between. Germline loops: CDR1 SEHNR, CDR2 FQNEAQ (reference sequence). CDR3 region: CASSQSGSTDTQYF. The CDR3 DNA is TGTGCCAGCAGCCAAAGCGGGAGCACAGATACGCAGTATTTT. Drawing the rest from reference TRBV7-9 and TRBJ2-3, the complete variable domain is DTGVSQNPRHKITKRGQNVTFRCDPISEHNRLYWYRQTLGQGPEFLTYFQNEAQLEKSRLLSDRFSAERPKGSFSTLEIQRTEQGDSAMYLCASSQSGSTDTQYFGPGTRLTVL.